The 20 T cell receptor beta chains below were found in one sample sequenced in a study of T-cell memory formation after mild COVID-19. TCRdb re-called the 5' RACE reads with MiXCR, one entry per CDR3 protein. Found here are 450,000 to 650,000 distinct CDR3 sequences, roughly 18% of them singletons; the top ten hold 9.5% to 15%. The sequenced sample consisted of PBMCs or a T cell subset sorted from them (not recorded which). Every receptor here comes from an adult woman who had mild COVID-19 (a few samples of this study predate the infection). Cell type and time point are not known.

In its sample, this clonotype was seen a few times. The V and J genes are TRBV12-3 or TRBV12-4 and TRBJ2-3; TRBD2 matches at 13 bases. With 6 bases clipped from V and 5 bases from J, the junction kept 11 bases outside the gene matches. The CDR3 loop spans 17 amino acids. CDR3 DNA: TGTGCCAGCAGCGGGACTAGCGGGACCTTTCGCATAGATACGCAGTATTTT. Its protein product is CASSGTSGTFRIDTQYF.

This clonotype was found a few times. The chain employs TRBV12-3 or TRBV12-4 and TRBJ2-7, with TRBD1 as a possible D gene (6 bases). CDR3 length equals 16 residues. Trimming took off 7 bases at V and 2 bases at J, with 21 bases between the two ends. CDR3 region: CASTYVGIGGTYEQYF. The DNA of the CDR3 is TGTGCCAGCACCTATGTCGGAATAGGGGGTACCTACGAGCAGTACTTC.

The chain recombines TRBV24-1 with TRBJ1-1, with D possibly TRBD1 on 5 matching bases. The CDR3 sequence is 12 residues long. CDR1 KGHDR and CDR2 SFDVKD come from the germline V gene. V dropped 9 bases and J dropped 1 base, with 8 bases sitting between them. The CDR3 nucleotides read TGTGCCACCCAGGGCTGGAACACTGAAGCTTTCTTT. This translates into CATQGWNTEAFF.

This chain connects TRBV12-3 or TRBV12-4 to TRBJ2-1; tentatively, D is TRBD2 (6 bases). V shed 7 bases and J shed 1 base, with 14 bases lying between them. The CDR3 is 15 amino acids. The CDR3 spells CASTTGLGSYNEQFF. The CDR3 DNA reads as TGTGCCAGCACCACGGGACTCGGGTCCTACAATGAGCAGTTCTTC.

The chain employs TRBV9 and TRBJ2-3; maybe TRBD2 (5 bases). The CDR3 covers 15 residues. V lost 4 bases and J 3 bases, leaving 15 bases between the germline ends. Germline V gene sequence: CDR1 SGDLS, CDR2 YYNGEE. The CDR3 region has the DNA TGTGCCAGCAGCACCGGGATCGGCGGTACAGATACGCAGTATTTT. Translating it yields CASSTGIGGTDTQYF.

This clonotype was seen a few times. The CDR3 sequence: CASSESDWTSGLYNEQFF. The CDR3 region has the DNA TGTGCCAGCAGTGAATCAGATTGGACTAGCGGGCTGTACAATGAGCAGTTCTTC. This chain joins TRBV25-1 and TRBJ2-1, with TRBD2 identical over 11 bases. The V gene end was trimmed by 1 base and the J gene end by 4 bases; junction bases not matched to a gene: 9. Germline V gene sequence: CDR1 MGHDK, CDR2 SYGVNS. CDR3 size: 18 residues.

This chain links TRBV5-1 with TRBJ1-4, with 8 bases matching TRBD1. V lost 0 bases, J lost 7 bases, and 5 bases stayed unmatched. The CDR3 consists of 15 residues. Germline V gene data show CDR1 as SGHRS and CDR2 as YFSETQ. The CDR3 sequence: CASSLGGQDFEKLFF. The CDR3 DNA sequence: TGCGCCAGCAGCTTGGGGGGACAGGACTTTGAAAAACTGTTTTTT.

This clonotype has a handful of counts. This chain uses TRBV14 with TRBJ2-5; 8 positions match TRBD2. The CDR3 covers 16 residues. CDR1 and CDR2 (germline): SGHDN, FVKESK. Germline trimming cut 3 bases from V and 1 base from J; bases unmatched to any gene: 7. The CDR3, as DNA: TGTGCCAGCAGCCACAAGACACTAGCGGTCCAAGAGACCCAGTACTTC. This translates into CASSHKTLAVQETQYF.

The chain is built from TRBV11-2 and TRBJ2-3; 8 bases align to TRBD2. The CDR3 contains 15 residues. Trimming at V came to 2 bases and at J to 3 bases, leaving 4 bases not matched to a gene. Germline assignment: CDR1 SGHAT and CDR2 FQNNGV. CDR3: CASSLRLATTDTQYF. In DNA form, the CDR3 reads TGTGCCAGCAGCTTAAGACTAGCGACGACAGATACGCAGTATTTT.

V gene TRBV5-1 combines with J gene TRBJ1-1; maybe TRBD1 (6 bases). This CDR3 contains 14 residues. Germline V CDR1 and CDR2: SGHRS, YFSETQ. The V end was cut by 4 bases, the J end by 0 bases, with 10 bases between. The CDR3 region is CASSTDRLNTEAFF. CDR3 nucleotides: TGCGCCAGCAGCACGGACAGATTGAACACTGAAGCTTTCTTT.

This chain joins TRBV4-1 and TRBJ2-5; 7 bases are a match to TRBD1. Germline lookup yields CDR1 MGHRA and CDR2 YSYEKL. V shed 4 bases, J shed 1 base, and the junction held 9 bases outside the gene matches. The CDR3 runs 16 residues. CDR3 bases: TGCGCCAGCAGCCCCCCGACAGGGAATATCCAAGAGACCCAGTACTTC. Protein: CASSPPTGNIQETQYF.

The CDR3 nucleotides read TGCGCCAGCCTATTATGGCAGGGCCGAGAGACCCAGTACTTC. Its protein is CASLLWQGRETQYF. The chain couples TRBV23-1 to TRBJ2-5; D possibly corresponds to TRBD1 (5 bases). TRBV23-1 is an open reading frame whose function is uncertain. This CDR3 has 14 amino acids. The V and J ends lost 8 bases and 4 bases respectively, with 17 bases between them.

The CDR3 nucleotides read TGTGCCAGCAGTGTGACGGGGGCTCAAGACGAGCAGTACTTC. Encoded protein: CASSVTGAQDEQYF. The chain recombines TRBV2 with TRBJ2-7; D possibly uses TRBD1 or TRBD2 (6 bases each). Germline V CDR1 and CDR2: SNHLY, FYNNEI. This CDR3 is 14 amino acids long. The V gene lost 4 bases and the J gene lost 5 bases, with 15 bases spanning the gap.

This clonotype has more than one count but fewer than ten. CDR3 bases: TGTGCCAGCAGTTACGAGCCAGGGGGCTCTGGAAACACCATATATTTT. Amino acid sequence: CASSYEPGGSGNTIYF. J is TRBJ1-3 and V is TRBV6-5, with TRBD1 matching over 7 bases. Looked up from germline, CDR1 is MNHEY and CDR2 is SVGAGI. The trim removed 2 bases at V and 0 bases at J, leaving 4 bases unmatched. This CDR3 has 16 amino acids.

This clonotype has a handful of counts. The genes are TRBV4-1 and TRBJ2-5; 13 bases are shared with TRBD2. This CDR3 is 16 amino acids long. The V gene end was trimmed by 4 bases and the J gene end by 2 bases; junction bases not matched to a gene: 4. Germline V lookup: CDR1 MGHRA, CDR2 YSYEKL. CDR3 sequence: CASSRRTSGGQETQYF. The CDR3 DNA sequence: TGCGCCAGCAGCCGACGGACTAGCGGGGGACAAGAGACCCAGTACTTC.

The chain carries TRBV20-1 and TRBJ1-1; D is uncertain. The CDR3 extends over 14 amino acids. Germline V gives CDR1 DFQATT, CDR2 SNEGSKA (reference sequence). Trimming cost V 3 bases and J 5 bases, with 16 bases left between them. The CDR3 sequence: CSARPREAPTEAFF. The CDR3 DNA reads TGCAGTGCTAGGCCCCGGGAGGCCCCAACTGAAGCTTTCTTT.

This clonotype came up many times. V and J are TRBV3-1 and TRBJ1-1; D perhaps matches TRBD1 (5 bases). V was cut by 1 base and J by 5 bases, with 11 bases left in between. From germline, CDR1 is LGHDT and CDR2 YNNKEL (reference sequence). The CDR3 is 14 residues long. The CDR3 nucleotides are TGTGCCAGCAGCCAAGCCGGGGGGGGGACTGAAGCTTTCTTT. Protein product: CASSQAGGGTEAFF.

The chain recombines TRBV6-2 or TRBV6-3 with TRBJ2-7, with TRBD2 identical over 10 bases. Germline trimming cut 0 bases from V and 6 bases from J; bases unmatched to any gene: 5. The CDR3 sequence is 15 residues long. CDR1 MNHEY and CDR2 SVGEGT come from the germline V gene. The CDR3 here is CASSYSRSGRPEQYF. CDR3 nucleotide sequence: TGTGCCAGCAGTTACTCGCGTAGCGGGAGGCCCGAGCAGTACTTC.

The chain recombines TRBV20-1 with TRBJ2-3; D is unclear. CDR1 is DFQATT and CDR2 is SNEGSKA in the germline V gene (reference sequence). The CDR3 has 12 residues. With 5 bases removed from V and 0 bases from J, the gap between germline ends came to 6 bases. This CDR3 is CSALASTDTQYF. The CDR3 DNA sequence: TGCAGTGCTTTGGCTAGCACAGATACGCAGTATTTT.

This clonotype has a count of ten or more. The J gene is TRBJ2-7, the V gene TRBV20-1; D unresolved. This CDR3 has 14 residues. Deletions cut 0 bases from V and 6 bases from J, with 15 bases between. Germline loops: CDR1 DFQATT, CDR2 SNEGSKA (reference sequence). The CDR3 region is CSARDRLRRGEQYF. The CDR3, as DNA: TGCAGTGCTAGAGATCGATTAAGGAGAGGCGAGCAGTACTTC.